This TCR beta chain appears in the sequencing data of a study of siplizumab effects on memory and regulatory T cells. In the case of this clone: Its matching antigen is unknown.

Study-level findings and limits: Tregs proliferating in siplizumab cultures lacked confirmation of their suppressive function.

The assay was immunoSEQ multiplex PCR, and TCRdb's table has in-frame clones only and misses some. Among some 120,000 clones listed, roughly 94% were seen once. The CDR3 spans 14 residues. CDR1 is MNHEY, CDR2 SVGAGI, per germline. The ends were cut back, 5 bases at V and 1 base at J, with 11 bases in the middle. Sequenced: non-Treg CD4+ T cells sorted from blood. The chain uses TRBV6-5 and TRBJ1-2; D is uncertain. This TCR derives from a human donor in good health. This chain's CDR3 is CASSKPGSNYGYTF. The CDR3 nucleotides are TGTGCCAGCAGTAAACCGGGCAGTAACTATGGCTACACCTTC.